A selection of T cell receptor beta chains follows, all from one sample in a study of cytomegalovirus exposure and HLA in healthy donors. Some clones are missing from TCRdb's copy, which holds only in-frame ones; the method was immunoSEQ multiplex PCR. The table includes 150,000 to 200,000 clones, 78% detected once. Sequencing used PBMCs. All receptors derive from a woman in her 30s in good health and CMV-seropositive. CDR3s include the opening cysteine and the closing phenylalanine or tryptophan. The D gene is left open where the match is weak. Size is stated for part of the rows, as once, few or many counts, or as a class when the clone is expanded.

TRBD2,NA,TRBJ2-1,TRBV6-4,CASSNLAGAYNEQFF,TGTGCCAGCAGCAACCTAGCGGGAGCCTACAATGAGCAGTTCTTC
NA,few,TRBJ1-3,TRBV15,CATSRDSSGNTIYF,TGTGCCACCAGCAGAGACAGTTCTGGAAACACCATATATTTT
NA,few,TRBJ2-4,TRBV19,CASSNPQGAKNIQYF,TGTGCCAGTAGCAACCCGCAGGGAGCCAAAAACATTCAGTACTTC
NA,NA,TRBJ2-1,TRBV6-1,CASSTAGTYNEQFF,TGTGCCAGCAGTACGGCGGGTACCTACAATGAGCAGTTCTTC
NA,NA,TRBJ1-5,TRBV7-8,CASSSLGGINQPQHF,TGTGCCAGCAGCTCCCTAGGCGGCATCAATCAGCCCCAGCATTTT
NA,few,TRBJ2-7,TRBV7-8,CASNRDRRSYEQYF,TGTGCCAGCAACCGTGACAGGCGATCCTACGAGCAGTACTTC
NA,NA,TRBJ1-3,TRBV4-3,CASSQEAGRANTIYF,TGCGCCAGCAGCCAAGAGGCAGGGAGGGCGAACACCATATATTTT
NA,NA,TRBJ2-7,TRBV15,CATSGHHHEQYF,TGTGCCACCAGCGGACACCATCACGAGCAGTACTTC
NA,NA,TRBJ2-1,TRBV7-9,CASSLPISRQVSNEQFF,TGTGCCAGCAGCTTGCCTATTAGTCGACAGGTGAGCAATGAGCAGTTCTTC
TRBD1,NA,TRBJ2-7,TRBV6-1,CASSDNRGIYEQYF,TGTGCCAGCAGTGATAACAGGGGGATCTACGAGCAGTACTTC
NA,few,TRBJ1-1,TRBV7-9,CASRPSGGTEAFF,TGTGCCAGCAGACCCTCGGGGGGCACTGAAGCTTTCTTT
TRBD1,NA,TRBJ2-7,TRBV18,CASSQYRDSLYEQYF,TGTGCCAGCTCACAATACCGGGACAGTTTATACGAGCAGTACTTC
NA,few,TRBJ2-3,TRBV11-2,CASSFHGSRYPGEDTQYF,TGTGCCAGCAGCTTCCACGGCAGTCGGTACCCGGGGGAAGATACGCAGTATTTT
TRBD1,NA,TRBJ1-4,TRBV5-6,CASSLKGAGEKLFF,TGTGCCAGCAGCTTGAAGGGGGCGGGTGAAAAACTGTTTTTT
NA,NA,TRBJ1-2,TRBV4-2,CASSQEGVASLPGEVYTF,TGTGCCAGCAGCCAAGAAGGGGTGGCAAGCCTGCCGGGAGAGGTCTACACCTTC
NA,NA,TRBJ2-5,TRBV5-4,CASSALDQQETQYF,TGTGCCAGCAGCGCACTAGACCAACAAGAGACCCAGTACTTC
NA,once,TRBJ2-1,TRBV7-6,CASSLKIGSQQFF,TGTGCCAGCAGCTTAAAGATCGGGTCGCAGCAGTTCTTC
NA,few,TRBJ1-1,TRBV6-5,CASAVGVNTEAFF,TGTGCCAGTGCCGTCGGGGTTAACACTGAAGCTTTCTTT
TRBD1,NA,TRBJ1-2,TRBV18,CASSPQVTGNYGYTF,TGTGCCAGCTCACCTCAAGTGACAGGGAACTATGGCTACACCTTC
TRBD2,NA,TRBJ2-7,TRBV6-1,CASSVTSLSAGFYEQYF,TGTGCCAGCAGTGTGACTAGCCTCTCCGCGGGGTTCTACGAGCAGTACTTC
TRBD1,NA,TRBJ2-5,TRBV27,CASSFGTGPSETQYF,TGTGCCAGCAGTTTCGGGACAGGGCCGTCGGAGACCCAGTACTTC
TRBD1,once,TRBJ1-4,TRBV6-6,CASSSSTGALNEKLFF,TGTGCCAGCAGTTCCAGCACAGGGGCCCTTAATGAAAAACTGTTTTTT
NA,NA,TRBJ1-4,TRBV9,CASSVDPGWEKLFF,TGTGCCAGCAGCGTAGATCCGGGGTGGGAAAAACTGTTTTTT
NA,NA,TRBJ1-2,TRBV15,CATSRDFVRGYTF,TGTGCCACCAGCAGGGACTTTGTAAGGGGCTACACCTTC
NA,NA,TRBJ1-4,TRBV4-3,CASSQGLTHATNEKLFF,TGCGCCAGCAGCCAAGGCTTAACACATGCAACTAATGAAAAACTGTTTTTT